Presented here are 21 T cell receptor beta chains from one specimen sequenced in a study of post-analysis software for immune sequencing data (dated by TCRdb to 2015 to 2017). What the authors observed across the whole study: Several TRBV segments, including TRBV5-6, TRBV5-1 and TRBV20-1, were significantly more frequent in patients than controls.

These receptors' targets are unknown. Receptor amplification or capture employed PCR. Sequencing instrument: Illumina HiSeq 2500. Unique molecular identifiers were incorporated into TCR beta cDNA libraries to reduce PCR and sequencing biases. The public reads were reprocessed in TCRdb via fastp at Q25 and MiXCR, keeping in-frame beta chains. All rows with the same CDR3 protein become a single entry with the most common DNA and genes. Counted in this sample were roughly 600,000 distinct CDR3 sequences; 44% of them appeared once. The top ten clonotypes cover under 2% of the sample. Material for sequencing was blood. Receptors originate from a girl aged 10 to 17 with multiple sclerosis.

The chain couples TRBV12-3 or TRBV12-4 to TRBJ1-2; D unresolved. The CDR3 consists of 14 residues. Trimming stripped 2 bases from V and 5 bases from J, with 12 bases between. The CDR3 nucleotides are TGTGCCAGCAGTTTATCCGCAGGTTTTTATGGCTACACCTTC. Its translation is CASSLSAGFYGYTF.

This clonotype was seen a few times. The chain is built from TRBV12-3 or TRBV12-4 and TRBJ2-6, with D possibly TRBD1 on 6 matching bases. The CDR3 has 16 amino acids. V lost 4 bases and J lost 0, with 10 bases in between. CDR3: CASSSSDSSGANVLTF. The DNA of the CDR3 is TGTGCCAGCAGTTCCTCGGACAGCTCTGGGGCCAACGTCCTGACTTTC.

CDR3 sequence: CASSSGTGWAVYEQYF. The CDR3 nucleotides are TGTGCCAGCAGCTCTGGGACAGGGTGGGCGGTCTACGAGCAGTACTTC. The rearrangement joins TRBV7-2 to TRBJ2-7; 9 bases align to TRBD1. This CDR3 comprises 16 residues. Trimming cost V 4 bases and J 3 bases; bases outside gene matches: 10. CDR1 is SGHTA and CDR2 is FQGNSA in the germline V gene. Full variable domain (outside the CDR3, taken from reference TRBV7-2 and TRBJ2-7): GAGVSQSPSNKVTEKGKDVELRCDPISGHTALYWYRQSLGQGLEFLIYFQGNSAPDKSGLPSDRFSAERTGGSVSTLTIQRTQQEDSAVYLCASSSGTGWAVYEQYFGPGTRLTVT.

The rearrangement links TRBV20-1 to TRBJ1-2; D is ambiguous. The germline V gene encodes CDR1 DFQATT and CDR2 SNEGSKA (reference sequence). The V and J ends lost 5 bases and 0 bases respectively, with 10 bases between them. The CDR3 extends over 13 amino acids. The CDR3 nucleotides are TGCAGTGCTCAGCAAACGGCTAACTATGGCTACACCTTC. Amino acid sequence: CSAQQTANYGYTF.

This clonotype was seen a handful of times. CDR3 amino acids: CASSASEGTEAFF. Here the CDR3 DNA reads TGTGCCAGCAGTGCCAGCGAGGGGACTGAAGCTTTCTTT. This chain connects TRBV12-3 or TRBV12-4 to TRBJ1-1; D may be TRBD1 (5 bases). The length of the CDR3 is 13 residues. The V gene lost 5 bases and the J gene lost 5 bases, with 12 bases spanning the gap.

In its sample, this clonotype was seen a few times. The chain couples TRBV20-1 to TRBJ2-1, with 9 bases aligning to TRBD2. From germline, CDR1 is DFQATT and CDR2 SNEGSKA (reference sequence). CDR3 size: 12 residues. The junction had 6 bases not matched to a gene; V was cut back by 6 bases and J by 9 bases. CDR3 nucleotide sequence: TGCAGTGCCCGCGGGGGGGGAATTGAGCAGTTCTTC. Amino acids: CSARGGGIEQFF.

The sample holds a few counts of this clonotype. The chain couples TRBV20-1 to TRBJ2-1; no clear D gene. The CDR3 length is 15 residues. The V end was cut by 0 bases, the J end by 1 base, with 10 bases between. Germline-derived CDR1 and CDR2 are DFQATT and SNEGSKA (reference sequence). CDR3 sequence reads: CSARDPLRSYNEQFF. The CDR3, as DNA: TGCAGTGCTAGAGATCCCTTAAGATCCTACAATGAGCAGTTCTTC.

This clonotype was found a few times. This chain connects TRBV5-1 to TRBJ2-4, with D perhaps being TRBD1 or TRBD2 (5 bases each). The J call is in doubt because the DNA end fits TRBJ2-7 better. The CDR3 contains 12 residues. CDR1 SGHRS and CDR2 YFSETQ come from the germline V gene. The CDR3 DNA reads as TGCGCCAGCAGCTTTGGGACCCACGAGCAGTACTTC. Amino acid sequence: CASSFGTHEQYF.

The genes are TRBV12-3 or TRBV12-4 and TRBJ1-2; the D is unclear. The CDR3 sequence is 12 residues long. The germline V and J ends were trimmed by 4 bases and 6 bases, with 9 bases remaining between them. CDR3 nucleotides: TGTGCCAGCAGTTCCAGTAGGGATGGCTACACCTTC. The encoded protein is CASSSSRDGYTF.

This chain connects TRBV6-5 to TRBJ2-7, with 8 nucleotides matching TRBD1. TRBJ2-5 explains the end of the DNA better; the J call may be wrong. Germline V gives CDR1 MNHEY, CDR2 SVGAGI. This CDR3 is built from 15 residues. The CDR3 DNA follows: TGTGCCAGCACTGGGACAGGCCATCTGGGGGAGACCCAGTACTTC. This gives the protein CASTGTGHLGETQYF.

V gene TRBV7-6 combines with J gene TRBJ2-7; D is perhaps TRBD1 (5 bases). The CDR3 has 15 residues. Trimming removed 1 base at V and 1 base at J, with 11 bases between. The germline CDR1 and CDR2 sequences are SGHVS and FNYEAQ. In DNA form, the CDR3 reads TGTGCCAGCAGCTTAGATACAGGTTGGTCCTACGAGCAGTACTTC. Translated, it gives CASSLDTGWSYEQYF.

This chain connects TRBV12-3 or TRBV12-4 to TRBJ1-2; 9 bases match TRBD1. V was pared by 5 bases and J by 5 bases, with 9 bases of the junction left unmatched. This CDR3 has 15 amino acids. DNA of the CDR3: TGTGCCAGCAGTCTATGGGACAGGGCAATTTATGGCTACACCTTC. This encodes CASSLWDRAIYGYTF.

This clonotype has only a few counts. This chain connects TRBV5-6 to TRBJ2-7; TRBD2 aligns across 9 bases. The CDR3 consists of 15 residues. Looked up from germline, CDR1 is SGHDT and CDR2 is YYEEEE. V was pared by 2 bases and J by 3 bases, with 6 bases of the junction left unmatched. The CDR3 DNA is TGTGCCAGCAGCTTTGATAGCGGGAGAAACTACGAGCAGTACTTC. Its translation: CASSFDSGRNYEQYF. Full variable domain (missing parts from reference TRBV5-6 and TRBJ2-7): DAGVTQSPTHLIKTRGQQVTLRCSPKSGHDTVSWYQQALGQGPQFIFQYYEEEERQRGNFPDRFSGHQFPNYSSELNVNALLLGDSALYLCASSFDSGRNYEQYFGPGTRLTVT.

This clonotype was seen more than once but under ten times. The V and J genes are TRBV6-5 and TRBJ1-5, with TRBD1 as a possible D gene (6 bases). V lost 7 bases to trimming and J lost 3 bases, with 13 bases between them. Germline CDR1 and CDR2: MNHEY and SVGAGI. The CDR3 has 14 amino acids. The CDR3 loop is CASTTGQFNQPQHF. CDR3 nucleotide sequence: TGTGCCAGCACCACTGGACAGTTCAATCAGCCCCAGCATTTT.

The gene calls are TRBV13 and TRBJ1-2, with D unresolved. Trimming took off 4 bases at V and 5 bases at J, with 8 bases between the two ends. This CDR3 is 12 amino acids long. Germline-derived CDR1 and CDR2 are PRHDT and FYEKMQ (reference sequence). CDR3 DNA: TGTGCCAGCAGCTCCGGACTGTATGGCTACACCTTC. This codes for CASSSGLYGYTF.

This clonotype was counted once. The CDR3 DNA follows: TGTGCCACCTGGGGGGGGCAGGGCTATGGCTACACCTTC. This codes for CATWGGQGYGYTF. The chain couples TRBV12-3 or TRBV12-4 to TRBJ1-2, with D maybe TRBD1 (6 bases). V was clipped by 10 bases and J by 4 bases, with 16 bases between them. This CDR3 has 13 residues.

The CDR3 DNA reads as TGTGCCAGCAGTTCAACCATAGCGGAACACTACAATGAGCAGTTCTTC. As protein: CASSSTIAEHYNEQFF. The chain uses TRBV12-3 or TRBV12-4 and TRBJ2-1, with D possibly TRBD2 on 6 matching bases. Trimming removed 4 bases at V and 3 bases at J, with 16 bases between. This CDR3 region has 16 residues.

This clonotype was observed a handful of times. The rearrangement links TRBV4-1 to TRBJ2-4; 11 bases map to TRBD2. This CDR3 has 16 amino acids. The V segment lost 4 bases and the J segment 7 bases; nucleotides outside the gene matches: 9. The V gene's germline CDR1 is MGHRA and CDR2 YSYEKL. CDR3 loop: CASSLRLAGGPNIQYF. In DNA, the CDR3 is TGCGCCAGCAGCCTACGCTTAGCGGGAGGGCCGAACATTCAGTACTTC.

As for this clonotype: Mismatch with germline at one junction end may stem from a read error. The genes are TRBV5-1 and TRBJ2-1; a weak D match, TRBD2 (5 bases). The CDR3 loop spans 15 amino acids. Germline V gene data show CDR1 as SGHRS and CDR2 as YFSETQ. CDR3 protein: CASSTRPAGYSEQFF. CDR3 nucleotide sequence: TGCGCCAGCAGCACTAGACCCGCGGGCTACAGTGAGCAGTTCTTC.

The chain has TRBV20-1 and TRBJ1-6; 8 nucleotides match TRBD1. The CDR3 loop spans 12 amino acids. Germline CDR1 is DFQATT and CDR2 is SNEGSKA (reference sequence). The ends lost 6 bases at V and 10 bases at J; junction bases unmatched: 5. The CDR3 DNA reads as TGCAGTGCCACGGACAGGGAATCACCCCTCCACTTT. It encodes CSATDRESPLHF.

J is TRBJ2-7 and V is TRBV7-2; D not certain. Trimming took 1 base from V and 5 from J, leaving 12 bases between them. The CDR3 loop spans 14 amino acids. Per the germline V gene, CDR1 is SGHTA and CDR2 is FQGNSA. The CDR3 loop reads CASSLEWFGNEQYF. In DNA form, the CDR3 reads TGTGCCAGCAGCTTAGAGTGGTTTGGAAACGAGCAGTACTTC.